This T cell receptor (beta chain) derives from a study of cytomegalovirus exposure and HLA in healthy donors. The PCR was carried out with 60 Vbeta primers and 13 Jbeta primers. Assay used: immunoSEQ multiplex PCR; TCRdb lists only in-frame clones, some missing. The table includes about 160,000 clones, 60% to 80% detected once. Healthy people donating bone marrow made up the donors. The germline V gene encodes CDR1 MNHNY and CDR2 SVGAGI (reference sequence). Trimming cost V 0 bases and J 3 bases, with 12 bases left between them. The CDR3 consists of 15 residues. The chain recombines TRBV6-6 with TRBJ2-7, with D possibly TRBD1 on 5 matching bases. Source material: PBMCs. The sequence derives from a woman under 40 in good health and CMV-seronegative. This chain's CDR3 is CASSYSNPGNYEQYF. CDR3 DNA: TGTGCCAGCAGTTACTCGAATCCAGGGAACTACGAGCAGTACTTC.